The 24 T cell receptor beta chains in this list originate from one sample, sequenced in a study of vaccination and CD4 T cells after COVID-19. TCRdb re-derived calls from the PCR reads in MiXCR, one entry per CDR3 protein. The data show roughly 22,000 distinct CDR3 sequences, around 57% seen once. The sequencing used CD4+ T cells from blood, collected before SARS-CoV-2 vaccination. Receptors originate from a human donor who had recovered from COVID-19.

The genes are TRBV27 and TRBJ2-5; unclear D gene. The germline gives CDR1 MNHEY, CDR2 SMNVEV (reference sequence). The CDR3 spans 13 residues. The V end lost 3 bases, the J end lost 0 bases, and 5 bases lay between the germline ends. In DNA, the CDR3 is TGTGCCAGCAGTTTTCTCAACCAAGAGACCCAGTACTTC. Protein sequence: CASSFLNQETQYF.

This clonotype occurred a few times. The chain uses TRBV20-1 and TRBJ1-5, with D unclear. Per germline, CDR1 DFQATT and CDR2 SNEGSKA (reference sequence). The length of the CDR3 is 14 residues. V lost 3 bases and J lost 1, with 10 bases in between. The CDR3 region has the DNA TGCAGTGCTAGGAGAATTCTAAGCAATCAGCCCCAGCATTTT. Translating gives CSARRILSNQPQHF.

The V gene is TRBV20-1, the J gene TRBJ1-2, with 10 bases matching TRBD1. Germline CDR1 reads DFQATT; CDR2 reads SNEGSKA (reference sequence). Trimming took 6 bases from V and 7 from J; bases not matched to a gene: 11. CDR3 length: 14 residues. This chain's CDR3 is CSALGSTGGSGYTF. DNA for the CDR3: TGCAGTGCCCTGGGGTCGACAGGGGGCTCTGGCTACACCTTC.

The genes are TRBV24-1 and TRBJ2-3, with D tentatively TRBD2 (5 bases). The CDR3 extends over 16 amino acids. V lost 9 bases and J lost 3, with 21 bases in between. CDR1 and CDR2 from the germline V gene are KGHDR and SFDVKD. The CDR3 region is CATSPWGRGSTDTQYF. The CDR3 DNA follows: TGTGCCACCTCCCCGTGGGGTAGAGGGAGTACAGATACGCAGTATTTT.

The chain uses TRBV6-1 and TRBJ2-7, with 7 nucleotides matching TRBD2. This CDR3 comprises 16 residues. With V trimmed by 2 bases and J by 0 bases, 7 bases remained unmatched. Germline V gives CDR1 MNHNS, CDR2 SASEGT. The DNA of the CDR3 is TGTGCCAGCAGTGAACGTATGTGGGAGGGCTCCTACGAGCAGTACTTC. Amino acid sequence: CASSERMWEGSYEQYF.

This clonotype occurred a few times. Compared with germline, one end of the junction differs, possibly owing to a read error. The rearrangement links TRBV20-1 to TRBJ2-2; TRBD2 agrees at 7 bases. CDR1 is DFQATT and CDR2 is SNEGSKA in the germline V gene (reference sequence). The CDR3 sequence is 16 residues long. DNA of the CDR3: TGCAGTGCTAGAGCGGACGGGAGGTCGAAGACCGGGGAGCTGTTTTTT. Residues: CSARADGRSKTGELFF.

The sample holds a few counts of this clonotype. The chain has TRBV6-5 and TRBJ2-5; tentatively, D is TRBD1 (6 bases). The V gene lost 4 bases and the J gene lost 1 base, with 16 bases spanning the gap. This CDR3 region has 16 residues. CDR1 is MNHEY and CDR2 is SVGAGI in the germline V gene. CDR3 residues: CASSSSGQKLQETQYF. The CDR3 DNA sequence: TGTGCCAGCAGTTCCTCTGGACAGAAACTCCAAGAGACCCAGTACTTC.

The table lists this clonotype with a few counts. The chain couples TRBV28 to TRBJ1-5, with D possibly TRBD1 on 5 matching bases. Trimming took off 0 bases at V and 0 bases at J, with 6 bases between the two ends. The germline V gene has CDR1 MDHEN and CDR2 SYDVKM. This CDR3 has 15 amino acids. CDR3 in amino acids: CASSLWGDSNQPQHF. CDR3 DNA: TGTGCCAGCAGTTTATGGGGGGATAGCAATCAGCCCCAGCATTTT.

V and J are TRBV27 and TRBJ1-5; 10 nucleotides agree with TRBD1. Trimming took 5 bases from V and 4 from J; bases not matched to a gene: 5. This CDR3 comprises 15 residues. Germline values: CDR1 MNHEY, CDR2 SMNVEV (reference sequence). The CDR3 is CASSRQGAGNQPQHF. CDR3 DNA: TGTGCCAGCAGTCGACAGGGGGCGGGTAATCAGCCCCAGCATTTT.

This chain connects TRBV29-1 to TRBJ2-7, with 13 bases aligning to TRBD2. V lost 4 bases to trimming and J lost 6 bases; unmatched junction nucleotides: 3. Looked up from germline, CDR1 is SQVTM and CDR2 is ANQGSEA. The CDR3 covers 13 residues. The CDR3 coding sequence is TGCAGCGTTGCCGGACTAGCGGGAGTCGAGCAGTACTTC. It yields the protein CSVAGLAGVEQYF.

This clonotype was seen only a few times. V gene TRBV15 combines with J gene TRBJ2-6, with a weak D call TRBD1 (6 bases). V was shortened by 0 bases and J by 3 bases, with 6 bases between the two germline ends. The germline gives CDR1 LNHNV, CDR2 YYDKDF (reference sequence). CDR3 length equals 15 residues. The CDR3 DNA reads TGTGCCACCAGCAGAGACAGGGGTGGGGCCAACGTCCTGACTTTC. Translated: CATSRDRGGANVLTF.

The rearrangement links TRBV28 to TRBJ1-2; maybe TRBD1 (5 bases). Trimming cost V 2 bases and J 7 bases, with 11 bases left between them. Germline V CDR1 and CDR2: MDHEN, SYDVKM. The CDR3 covers 13 residues. The CDR3 nucleotides read TGTGCCAGCAGTTTAGTGGGGGAGGGTGGCTACACCTTC. This codes for CASSLVGEGGYTF.

The chain links TRBV6-1 to TRBJ1-5; maybe TRBD1 (5 bases). This CDR3 is built from 13 residues. Germline values: CDR1 MNHNS, CDR2 SASEGT. V shed 7 bases and J shed 5 bases, with 12 bases lying between them. CDR3 loop: CASTRGGDQPQHF. The DNA for the CDR3 is TGTGCCAGCACAAGGGGTGGAGATCAGCCCCAGCATTTT.

The V and J genes are TRBV15 and TRBJ2-3, with 14 bases aligning to TRBD2. The trim removed 5 bases at V and 11 bases at J, leaving 15 bases unmatched. CDR1 is LNHNV, CDR2 YYDKDF, per germline (reference sequence). The CDR3 runs 17 residues. The CDR3 DNA is TGTGCCACCAGCGCCCGCAAGGGGGGACTAGCGGGAGTATGGCAGTATTTT. It yields the protein CATSARKGGLAGVWQYF.

V is TRBV20-1 and J is TRBJ2-2; D may be TRBD1 or TRBD2 (7 bases each). The CDR3 loop spans 15 amino acids. The V end lost 3 bases, the J end lost 4 bases, and 15 bases lay between the germline ends. Germline lookup yields CDR1 DFQATT and CDR2 SNEGSKA (reference sequence). The CDR3 sequence is CSARGPRGGTGELFF. DNA for the CDR3: TGCAGTGCTAGGGGTCCCAGGGGGGGCACCGGGGAGCTGTTTTTT.

The V and J genes are TRBV20-1 and TRBJ2-1; D gene unclear. Germline V gene data show CDR1 as DFQATT and CDR2 as SNEGSKA (reference sequence). Trimming removed 2 bases from V and 0 bases from J, with 14 bases in between. This CDR3 has 16 residues. CDR3 sequence (DNA): TGCAGTGCTAGACCTAGGCGGTCCCGCTCCTACAATGAGCAGTTCTTC. It specifies CSARPRRSRSYNEQFF.

The rearrangement links TRBV20-1 to TRBJ2-7, with TRBD2 matching over 11 bases. Unmatched junction bases numbered 7, after V lost 0 bases and J lost 6 bases. Germline V gives CDR1 DFQATT, CDR2 SNEGSKA (reference sequence). CDR3 size: 15 residues. The CDR3 spells CSARDLLAGAPEQYF. In DNA, the CDR3 is TGCAGTGCTAGAGATCTACTAGCGGGAGCACCCGAGCAGTACTTC.

This chain joins TRBV20-1 and TRBJ1-1; D might be TRBD1 (5 bases). Per the germline V gene, CDR1 is DFQATT and CDR2 is SNEGSKA (reference sequence). This CDR3 is 15 amino acids long. With 4 bases removed from V and 9 bases from J, the gap between germline ends came to 24 bases. CDR3 region: CSANGVVGLRGKAFF. The CDR3 DNA reads TGCAGTGCTAACGGGGTCGTGGGGCTCCGGGGCAAAGCTTTCTTT.

This clonotype was detected only a few times. This CDR3 is CATTSELAGGEQFF. The CDR3 nucleotides are TGTGCCACCACGTCGGAACTCGCCGGAGGTGAGCAGTTCTTC. V usage is TRBV24-1 and J usage is TRBJ2-1; the D gene is possibly TRBD2 (5 bases). The CDR3 length is 14 residues. Germline V lookup: CDR1 KGHDR, CDR2 SFDVKD. V lost 8 bases, J lost 9 bases, and 19 bases lay in between.

In DNA form, the CDR3 reads TGCAGTGCTAGTTTTATCAGCGGGTGGGCGGGCTACTACGAGCAGTACTTC. This codes for CSASFISGWAGYYEQYF. The V call is TRBV20-1, the J call TRBJ2-7, with D perhaps TRBD2 (6 bases). This CDR3 comprises 17 residues. Germline CDR1 and CDR2: DFQATT and SNEGSKA (reference sequence). The V end lost 3 bases, the J end lost 3 bases, and 24 bases lay between the germline ends.

This clonotype was seen only a few times. The chain has TRBV12-3 or TRBV12-4 and TRBJ1-5; the match to TRBD1 covers 9 bases. V gave up 6 bases and J gave up 5 bases; unmatched junction bases: 5. The CDR3 has 14 residues. The DNA of the CDR3 is TGTGCCAGCAGCCCCAGACAGGGGGATCAGCCCCAGCATTTT. It codes for CASSPRQGDQPQHF.

The rearrangement links TRBV6-1 to TRBJ1-5; 7 bases match TRBD1. Germline CDR1 is MNHNS and CDR2 is SASEGT. CDR3 length: 14 amino acids. Trimming at V came to 6 bases and at J to 7 bases, leaving 9 bases not matched to a gene. In DNA form, the CDR3 reads TGTGCCAGCAGAAACAGGGGAGGGATCCAGCCCCAGCATTTT. Its protein is CASRNRGGIQPQHF.

This clonotype has only a few counts. The rearrangement joins TRBV2 to TRBJ2-3; possible D gene TRBD2, 7 bases. The germline gives CDR1 SNHLY, CDR2 FYNNEI. The CDR3 loop spans 17 amino acids. V was cut by 6 bases and J by 2 bases, with 21 bases left in between. The CDR3 bases are TGTGCCAGCAGCCAACGAGGGGGAGGGCCGATCACAGATACGCAGTATTTT. The encoded protein is CASSQRGGGPITDTQYF.

The chain has TRBV28 and TRBJ2-5; the match to TRBD1 covers 9 bases. J lost 5 bases, V lost 5 bases, and 3 bases had no gene match. Germline CDR1 reads MDHEN; CDR2 reads SYDVKM. The CDR3 loop spans 13 amino acids. The DNA of the CDR3 is TGTGCCAGCAGTGGACAGGGGCAGGAGACCCAGTACTTC. Its protein product is CASSGQGQETQYF. The full variable domain, rest sourced from reference TRBV28 and TRBJ2-5, is DVKVTQSSRYLVKRTGEKVFLECVQDMDHENMFWYRQDPGLGLRLIYFSYDVKMKEKGDIPEGYSVSREKKERFSLILESASTNQTSMYLCASSGQGQETQYFGPGTRLLVL.